These 27 T cell receptor beta chains came from one sample sequenced in a study of cytomegalovirus exposure and HLA in healthy donors. Primers for the PCR totalled 60 Vbeta and 13 Jbeta. The protocol was immunoSEQ multiplex PCR, while the TCRdb copy is restricted to in-frame clones and leaves out a portion. The sample shows over 100,000 clones, approximately 60% of them seen only once. Sequenced sample: PBMCs. The receptors derive from a middle-aged woman in good health and CMV-seronegative.

This sequence joins TRBV11-2 and TRBJ1-2, with D unresolved. V lost 4 bases to trimming and J lost 0 bases, with 6 bases between them. The CDR3 covers 13 residues. Germline V gene sequence: CDR1 SGHAT, CDR2 FQNNGV. The CDR3 nucleotides read TGTGCCAGCAGCTCTACTGCTAACTATGGCTACACCTTC. It is translated as CASSSTANYGYTF.

In its sample, this clone was seen once. This chain joins TRBV4-1 and TRBJ1-4; perhaps TRBD1 as D (6 bases). Looked up from germline, CDR1 is MGHRA and CDR2 is YSYEKL. The CDR3 totals 15 residues. Trimming removed 4 bases from V and 8 bases from J, with 17 bases in between. The CDR3 DNA follows: TGCGCCAGCAGCCCCTCAGGCAGGGGAAGGGAAAAACTGTTTTTT. This translates into CASSPSGRGREKLFF.

This chain links TRBV7-3 with TRBJ2-5, with 7 nucleotides matching TRBD1. Per the germline V gene, CDR1 is SGHTA and CDR2 is FQGTGA. The V segment lost 5 bases and the J segment 4 bases; nucleotides outside the gene matches: 4. The CDR3 runs to 13 residues. CDR3 sequence reads: CASSTRQGETQYF. The CDR3 DNA sequence: TGTGCCAGCAGCACCCGACAGGGAGAGACCCAGTACTTC.

A few counts support this clone. The chain employs TRBV2 and TRBJ1-1; 10 nucleotides line up with TRBD1. Germline CDR1 SNHLY, CDR2 FYNNEI. J lost 6 bases, V lost 1 base, and 11 bases had no gene match. The CDR3 has 17 amino acids. CDR3 in amino acids: CASSEVRQGAKVSEAFF. The CDR3 region has the DNA TGTGCCAGCAGTGAAGTCAGACAGGGGGCAAAAGTCTCTGAAGCTTTCTTT. Full variable domain (remainder filled in from reference TRBV2 and TRBJ1-1): EPEVTQTPSHQVTQMGQEVILRCVPISNHLYFYWYRQILGQKVEFLVSFYNNEISEKSEIFDDQFSVERPDGSNFTLKIRSTKLEDSAMYFCASSEVRQGAKVSEAFFGQGTRLTVV.

The V and J genes are TRBV5-8 and TRBJ1-1; TRBD1 might be the D (5 bases). Trimming removed 1 base at V and 2 bases at J, with 12 bases between. The CDR3 sequence is 15 residues long. The germline V gene has CDR1 SGHTS and CDR2 YDEGEE. The CDR3 reads CASSLRAGINTEAFF. CDR3 nucleotide sequence: TGTGCCAGCAGCTTGCGGGCAGGGATCAACACTGAAGCTTTCTTT.

The chain couples TRBV25-1 to TRBJ1-4; D gene unclear. Per the germline V gene, CDR1 is MGHDK and CDR2 is SYGVNS. CDR3 length: 15 amino acids. The V end was cut by 2 bases, the J end by 6 bases, with 13 bases between. DNA of the CDR3: TGTGCCAGCAGTGAAAGGAGAGGTGAAGATGAAAAACTGTTTTTT. Amino acid sequence: CASSERRGEDEKLFF.

The rearrangement joins TRBV5-1 to TRBJ2-2; 10 bases are a match to TRBD2. Looked up from germline, CDR1 is SGHRS and CDR2 is YFSETQ. This CDR3 has 17 residues. J lost 6 bases, V lost 7 bases, and 15 bases had no gene match. DNA of the CDR3: TGCGCCAGCGTCGGGATGGTAGCGGGGGGCAAAGCCGGGGAGCTGTTTTTT. Protein product: CASVGMVAGGKAGELFF.

CDR3 in amino acids: CASSLSDSSSYEQYF. CDR3 nucleotide sequence: TGTGCCAGCAGCTTATCGGATAGCAGCTCCTACGAGCAGTACTTC. This sequence joins TRBV11-1 and TRBJ2-7; D not certain. The CDR3 runs to 15 residues. Trimming took off 2 bases at V and 0 bases at J, with 11 bases between the two ends. From germline, CDR1 is SGHAT and CDR2 FQDESV (reference sequence).

The gene calls are TRBV28 and TRBJ2-1; perhaps TRBD1 as D (6 bases). The CDR3 extends over 14 amino acids. The germline CDR1 and CDR2 sequences are MDHEN and SYDVKM. V was clipped by 6 bases and J by 6 bases, with 15 bases between them. The DNA of the CDR3 is TGTGCCAGCAGAAGGACCCAGGGGCCCAATGAGCAGTTCTTC. This encodes CASRRTQGPNEQFF.

The chain links TRBV4-2 to TRBJ2-7; TRBD2 aligns across 8 bases. CDR3 length equals 15 residues. J gave up 6 bases and V 6 bases, and 13 bases lay outside the gene matches. Germline lookup yields CDR1 LGHNA and CDR2 YNFKEQ. The CDR3 nucleotides are TGTGCCAGCAGACTGACCGGGACTAGTTATAGCGAGCAGTACTTC. Translation: CASRLTGTSYSEQYF.

This clone was detected once. The chain joins TRBV4-2 to TRBJ1-5; no firm D call. This CDR3 has 13 residues. Deletions cut 0 bases from V and 7 bases from J, with 7 bases between. From germline, CDR1 is LGHNA and CDR2 YNFKEQ. CDR3 region: CASSQDWRQPQHF. The CDR3 region has the DNA TGTGCCAGCAGCCAAGATTGGAGACAGCCCCAGCATTTT.

The chain has TRBV6-1 and TRBJ2-7, with D unresolved. Trimming removed 2 bases at V and 2 bases at J, with 7 bases between. From germline, CDR1 is MNHNS and CDR2 SASEGT. This CDR3 region has 13 residues. The chain's CDR3 is CASSEKIAYEQYF. The DNA for the CDR3 is TGTGCCAGCAGTGAAAAAATAGCCTACGAGCAGTACTTC.

The chain combines TRBV7-2 with TRBJ1-2, with 9 positions matching TRBD1. V trimming: 8 bases; J trimming: 4 bases; junction bases outside the gene matches: 11. There are 15 residues in the CDR3. The germline V gene encodes CDR1 SGHTA and CDR2 FQGNSA. CDR3 residues: CASGSGTGIFYGYTF. The CDR3 DNA sequence: TGTGCCAGCGGGTCCGGGACAGGGATATTCTATGGCTACACCTTC.

Comment on this clone: The junction differs from germline at one of its ends, possibly a read error. V is TRBV4-3 and J is TRBJ2-5; 12 bases are a match to TRBD2. This CDR3 contains 15 residues. CDR1 and CDR2 (germline): LGHNA, YSLEER. CDR3 coding DNA: TGCGCCAGCAGCCGACTAGCGGGGGCCGGGGAGACCCGGTACTTC. This translates into CASSRLAGAGETRYF.

J is TRBJ2-2 and V is TRBV4-2, with TRBD1 identical over 12 bases. Germline V gene data show CDR1 as LGHNA and CDR2 as YNFKEQ. The CDR3 totals 21 residues. Germline trimming cut 4 bases from V and 0 bases from J; bases unmatched to any gene: 15. CDR3 sequence (DNA): TGTGCCAGCAGCCGCCACTGGCGGGACAGGGGGCTTTTCGCGAACACCGGGGAGCTGTTTTTT. This gives the protein CASSRHWRDRGLFANTGELFF.

This chain joins TRBV18 and TRBJ1-1; 8 bases agree with TRBD1. Germline loops: CDR1 KGHSH, CDR2 LQKENI. The CDR3 consists of 14 residues. V shed 4 bases, J shed 2 bases, and the junction held 3 bases outside the gene matches. CDR3 sequence reads: CASSRDRSNTEAFF. DNA of the CDR3: TGTGCCAGCTCACGGGACAGGTCCAACACTGAAGCTTTCTTT.

The V call is TRBV30, the J call TRBJ2-1, with TRBD2 matching 7 bases. Trimming at V came to 5 bases and at J to 8 bases, leaving 9 bases not matched to a gene. Germline CDR1 is GTSNPN and CDR2 is SVGIG (reference sequence). The CDR3 runs 13 residues. The CDR3 sequence: CAWSSGVGDEQFF. The CDR3 DNA is TGTGCCTGGTCAAGCGGGGTAGGGGATGAGCAGTTCTTC. The full variable domain, completed using reference TRBV30 and TRBJ2-1, is SQTIHQWPATLVQPVGSPLSLECTVEGTSNPNLYWYRQAAGRGLQLLFYSVGIGQISSEVPQNLSASRPQDRQFILSSKKLLLSDSGFYLCAWSSGVGDEQFFGPGTRLTVL.

V gene TRBV6-6 combines with J gene TRBJ1-3; D call uncertain. Trimming took off 5 bases at V and 0 bases at J, with 8 bases between the two ends. CDR3 length: 14 amino acids. CDR1 and CDR2 (germline): MNHNY, SVGAGI (reference sequence). Written as DNA, the CDR3 is TGTGCCAGCAGTCCCCCGGGCTCTGGAAACACCATATATTTT. Encoded protein: CASSPPGSGNTIYF.

This rearrangement joins TRBV7-8 to TRBJ1-4, with 10 positions matching TRBD1. The V gene end was trimmed by 4 bases and the J gene end by 10 bases; junction bases not matched to a gene: 15. CDR1 and CDR2 (germline): SGHVS, FQNEAQ. This CDR3 has 17 amino acids. The CDR3 DNA reads as TGTGCCAGCAGCTCGCCGACAGGGGGCGCGCAGATAGGAAAACTGTTTTTT. This sequence encodes CASSSPTGGAQIGKLFF.

The chain carries TRBV7-3 and TRBJ2-3; TRBD2 is a possible D gene (6 bases). Between the trimmed V and J ends, which lost 2 bases and 6 bases, there was a span of 12 bases. The V gene's germline CDR1 is SGHTA and CDR2 FQGTGA. This CDR3 comprises 14 residues. The CDR3 sequence is CASSLETRGDTQYF. Written as DNA, the CDR3 is TGTGCCAGCAGCTTAGAGACTAGAGGGGATACGCAGTATTTT.

This chain uses TRBV5-6 with TRBJ1-2, with D perhaps matching TRBD1 (6 bases). The CDR3 is 14 residues long. Germline CDR1 is SGHDT and CDR2 is YYEEEE. V gave up 4 bases and J gave up 7 bases, with 17 bases separating them. CDR3 nucleotide sequence: TGTGCCAGCAGCACTAGTCAGGGGCTAGGTGGCTACACCTTC. Amino acid sequence: CASSTSQGLGGYTF.

This chain links TRBV28 with TRBJ2-5, with D uncertain. CDR1 MDHEN and CDR2 SYDVKM come from the germline V gene. V lost 6 bases, J lost 2 bases, and 16 bases lay in between. The CDR3 totals 15 residues. CDR3 DNA sequence: TGTGCCAGCAGCTCCGGGTGGAGAAGACAAGAGACCCAGTACTTC. Amino acid sequence: CASSSGWRRQETQYF.

The sample holds one count of this clone. This sequence joins TRBV27 and TRBJ1-2; possible D gene TRBD1, 5 bases. CDR1 and CDR2 (germline): MNHEY, SMNVEV (reference sequence). Deletions cut 6 bases from V and 2 bases from J, with 7 bases between. The CDR3 consists of 12 residues. The DNA of the CDR3 is TGTGCCAGCAGCGCAGGGAACTATGGCTACACCTTC. It encodes CASSAGNYGYTF.

The CDR3 nucleotides are TGCGCCAGCAGCCAAGATCGGGGGGATGGCTACACCTTC. Amino acids: CASSQDRGDGYTF. The genes are TRBV4-3 and TRBJ1-2; perhaps TRBD1 as D (5 bases). Germline V gene data show CDR1 as LGHNA and CDR2 as YSLEER. The V gene lost 0 bases and the J gene lost 6 bases, with 8 bases spanning the gap. The CDR3 consists of 13 residues.

CDR3 amino acids: CASSLGTGDEQYF. CDR3 nucleotides: TGTGCCAGCAGCTTGGGCACAGGGGACGAGCAGTACTTC. The V call is TRBV7-3, the J call TRBJ2-7, with 7 nucleotides matching TRBD1. Germline V lookup: CDR1 SGHTA, CDR2 FQGTGA. The V and J ends lost 3 bases and 5 bases, in that order; junction bases with no gene match: 4. The CDR3 has 13 amino acids.

The chain couples TRBV12-5 to TRBJ1-2; 9 nucleotides match TRBD1. The germline CDR1 and CDR2 sequences are LGHNT and FRNRAP. The CDR3 spans 16 residues. V lost 6 bases to trimming and J lost 6 bases; unmatched junction nucleotides: 14. The CDR3 sequence is CASGTPWTGEENGYTF. CDR3 nucleotides: TGTGCTAGTGGCACCCCCTGGACAGGGGAAGAGAATGGCTACACCTTC. The full variable domain, its missing parts supplied by reference TRBV12-5 and TRBJ1-2, is DARVTQTPRHKVTEMGQEVTMRCQPILGHNTVFWYRQTMMQGLELLAYFRNRAPLDDSGMPKDRFSAEMPDATLATLKIQPSEPRDSAVYFCASGTPWTGEENGYTFGSGTRLTVV.

The rearrangement links TRBV12-5 to TRBJ2-1, with 8 bases that match TRBD1. In germline, CDR1 is LGHNT, CDR2 FRNRAP. Trimming at V came to 6 bases and at J to 4 bases, leaving 5 bases not matched to a gene. The CDR3 loop spans 14 amino acids. In DNA, the CDR3 is TGTGCTAGTGGCGAGGACAGGGAATACAATGAGCAGTTCTTC. The encoded protein is CASGEDREYNEQFF.